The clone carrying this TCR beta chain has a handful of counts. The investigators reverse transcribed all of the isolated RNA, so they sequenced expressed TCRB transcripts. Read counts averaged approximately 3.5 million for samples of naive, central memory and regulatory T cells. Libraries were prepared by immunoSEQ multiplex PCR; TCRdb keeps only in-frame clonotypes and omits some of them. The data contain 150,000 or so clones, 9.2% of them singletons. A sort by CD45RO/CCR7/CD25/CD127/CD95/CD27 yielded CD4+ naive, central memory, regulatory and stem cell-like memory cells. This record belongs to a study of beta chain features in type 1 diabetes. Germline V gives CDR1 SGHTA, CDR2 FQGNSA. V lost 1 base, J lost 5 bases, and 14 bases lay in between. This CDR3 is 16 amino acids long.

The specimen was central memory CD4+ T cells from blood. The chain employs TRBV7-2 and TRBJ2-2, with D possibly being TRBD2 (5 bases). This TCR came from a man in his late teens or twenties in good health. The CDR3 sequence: CASSLVSGLGTGELFF. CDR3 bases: TGTGCCAGCAGCTTAGTGTCGGGATTGGGGACCGGGGAGCTGTTTTTT. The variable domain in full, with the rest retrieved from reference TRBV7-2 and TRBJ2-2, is GAGVSQSPSNKVTEKGKDVELRCDPISGHTALYWYRQSLGQGLEFLIYFQGNSAPDKSGLPSDRFSAERTGGSVSTLTIQRTQQEDSAVYLCASSLVSGLGTGELFFGEGSRLTVL.